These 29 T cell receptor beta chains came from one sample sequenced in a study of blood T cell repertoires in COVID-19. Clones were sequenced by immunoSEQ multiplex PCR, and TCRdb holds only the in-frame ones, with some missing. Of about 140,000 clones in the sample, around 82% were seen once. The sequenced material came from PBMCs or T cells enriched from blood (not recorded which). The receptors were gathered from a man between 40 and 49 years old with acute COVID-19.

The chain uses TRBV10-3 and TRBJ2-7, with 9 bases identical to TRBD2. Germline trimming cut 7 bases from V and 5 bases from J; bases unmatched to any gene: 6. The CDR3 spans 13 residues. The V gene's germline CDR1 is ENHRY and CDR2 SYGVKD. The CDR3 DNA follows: TGTGCCATCAAGCGGGAGGAGGAGAACGAGCAGTACTTC. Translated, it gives CAIKREEENEQYF.

The CDR3 sequence is CASSHLPIDRGSIRCGYTF. Written as DNA, the CDR3 is TGTGCCAGCAGCCACCTACCTATCGACAGGGGGTCGATACGGTGTGGCTACACCTTC. The rearrangement links TRBV3-1 (or the pseudogene TRBV3-2) to TRBJ1-2, with 9 nucleotides matching TRBD1. This CDR3 has 19 amino acids. Germline V gives CDR1 LGHDT, CDR2 YNNKEL (reference sequence). The V segment lost 3 bases and the J segment 7 bases; nucleotides outside the gene matches: 21.

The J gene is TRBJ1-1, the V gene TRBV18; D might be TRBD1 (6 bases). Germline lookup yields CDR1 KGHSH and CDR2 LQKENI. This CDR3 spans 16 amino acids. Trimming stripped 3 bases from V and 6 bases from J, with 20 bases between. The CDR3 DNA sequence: TGTGCCAGCTCACCCACTCCAGGGGATGGACGGGCTGAAGCTTTCTTT. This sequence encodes CASSPTPGDGRAEAFF.

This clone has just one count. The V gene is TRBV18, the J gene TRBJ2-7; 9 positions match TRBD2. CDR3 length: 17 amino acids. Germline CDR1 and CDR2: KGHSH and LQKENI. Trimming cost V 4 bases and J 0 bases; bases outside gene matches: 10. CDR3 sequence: CASSQMQTSGHSYEQYF. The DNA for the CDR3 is TGTGCCAGCTCACAGATGCAGACTAGCGGCCACTCCTACGAGCAGTACTTC.

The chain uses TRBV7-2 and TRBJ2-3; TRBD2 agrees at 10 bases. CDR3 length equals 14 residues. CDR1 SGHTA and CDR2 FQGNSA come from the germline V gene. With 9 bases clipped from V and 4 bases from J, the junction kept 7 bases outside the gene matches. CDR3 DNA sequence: TGTGCCAGTCGCAGCGGGGGGGCCTCAGATACGCAGTATTTT. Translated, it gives CASRSGGASDTQYF.

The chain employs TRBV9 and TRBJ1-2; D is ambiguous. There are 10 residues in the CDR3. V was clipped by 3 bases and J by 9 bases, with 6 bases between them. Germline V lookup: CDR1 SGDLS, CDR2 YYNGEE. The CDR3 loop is CASSGASYTF. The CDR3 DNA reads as TGTGCCAGCAGCGGGGCTAGCTACACCTTC.

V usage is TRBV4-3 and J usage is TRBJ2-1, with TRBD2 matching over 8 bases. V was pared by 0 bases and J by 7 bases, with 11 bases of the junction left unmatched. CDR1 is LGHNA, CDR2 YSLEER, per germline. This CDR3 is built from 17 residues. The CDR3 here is CASSQETWQRGRNEQFF. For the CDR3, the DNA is TGCGCCAGCAGCCAAGAAACGTGGCAGCGGGGGCGGAATGAGCAGTTCTTC.

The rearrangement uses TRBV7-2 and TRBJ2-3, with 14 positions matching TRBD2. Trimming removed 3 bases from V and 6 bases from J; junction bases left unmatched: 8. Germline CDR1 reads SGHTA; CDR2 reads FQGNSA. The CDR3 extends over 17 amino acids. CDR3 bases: TGTGCCAGCAGCTTTCAGACTAGCGGGGGGGCCGGCGATACGCAGTATTTT. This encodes CASSFQTSGGAGDTQYF.

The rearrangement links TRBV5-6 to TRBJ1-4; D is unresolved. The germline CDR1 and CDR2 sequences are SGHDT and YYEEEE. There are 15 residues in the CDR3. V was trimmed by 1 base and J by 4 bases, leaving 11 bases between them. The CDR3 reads CASSLFLGGNEKLFF. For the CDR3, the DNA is TGTGCCAGCAGCTTGTTCCTGGGAGGTAATGAAAAACTGTTTTTT.

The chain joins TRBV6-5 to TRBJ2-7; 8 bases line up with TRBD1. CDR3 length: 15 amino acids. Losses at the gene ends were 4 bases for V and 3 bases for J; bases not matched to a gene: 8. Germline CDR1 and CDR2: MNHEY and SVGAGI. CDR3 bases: TGTGCCAGCAGTTTCGGAGGGACAGGTGGCTACGAGCAGTACTTC. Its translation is CASSFGGTGGYEQYF.

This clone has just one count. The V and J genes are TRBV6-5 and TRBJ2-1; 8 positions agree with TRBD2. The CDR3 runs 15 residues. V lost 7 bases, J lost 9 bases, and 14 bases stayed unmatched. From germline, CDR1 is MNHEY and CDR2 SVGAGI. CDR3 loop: CASNLGAGGAGEQFF. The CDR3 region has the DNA TGTGCCAGCAACCTAGGGGCGGGGGGCGCAGGTGAGCAGTTCTTC.

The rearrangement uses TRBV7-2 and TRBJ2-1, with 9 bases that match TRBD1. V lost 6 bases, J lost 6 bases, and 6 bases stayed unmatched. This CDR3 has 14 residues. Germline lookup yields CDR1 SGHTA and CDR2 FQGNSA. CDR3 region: CASSRDRASNEQFF. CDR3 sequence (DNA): TGTGCCAGCAGTAGGGACAGGGCATCCAATGAGCAGTTCTTC.

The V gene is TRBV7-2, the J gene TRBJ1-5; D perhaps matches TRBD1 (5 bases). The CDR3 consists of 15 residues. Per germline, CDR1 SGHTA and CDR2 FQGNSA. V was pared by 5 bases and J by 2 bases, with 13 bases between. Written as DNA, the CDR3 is TGTGCCAGCAGCCCGCTCGGGGGAGGCAATCAGCCCCAGCATTTT. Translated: CASSPLGGGNQPQHF.

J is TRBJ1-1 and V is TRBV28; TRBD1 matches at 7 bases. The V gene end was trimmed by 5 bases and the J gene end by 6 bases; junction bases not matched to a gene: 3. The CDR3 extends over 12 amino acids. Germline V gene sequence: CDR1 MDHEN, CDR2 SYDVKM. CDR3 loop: CASSTTGPEAFF. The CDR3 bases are TGTGCCAGCAGTACGACAGGGCCTGAAGCTTTCTTT.

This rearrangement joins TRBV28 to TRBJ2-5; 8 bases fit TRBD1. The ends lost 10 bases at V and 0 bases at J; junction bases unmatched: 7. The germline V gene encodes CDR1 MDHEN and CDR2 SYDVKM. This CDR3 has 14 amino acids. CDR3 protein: CATTTDRDQETQYF. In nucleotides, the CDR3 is TGTGCCACCACCACGGACAGGGACCAAGAGACCCAGTACTTC.

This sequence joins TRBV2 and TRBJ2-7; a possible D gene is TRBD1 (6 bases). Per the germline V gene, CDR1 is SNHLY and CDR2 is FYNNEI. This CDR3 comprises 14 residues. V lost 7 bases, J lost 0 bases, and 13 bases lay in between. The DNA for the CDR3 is TGTGCCAGCAAACAGGGAACGAACTCCTACGAGCAGTACTTC. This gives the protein CASKQGTNSYEQYF.

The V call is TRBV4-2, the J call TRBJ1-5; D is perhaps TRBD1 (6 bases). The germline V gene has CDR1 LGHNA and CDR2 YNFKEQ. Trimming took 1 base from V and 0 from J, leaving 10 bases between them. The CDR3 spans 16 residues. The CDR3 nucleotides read TGTGCCAGCAGCCAAGGGACAGCTTATAGCAATCAGCCCCAGCATTTT. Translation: CASSQGTAYSNQPQHF.

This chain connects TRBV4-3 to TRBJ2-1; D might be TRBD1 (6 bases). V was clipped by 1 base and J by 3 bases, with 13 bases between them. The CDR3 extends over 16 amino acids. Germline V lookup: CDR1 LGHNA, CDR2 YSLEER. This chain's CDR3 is CASSQVRGTGYNEQFF. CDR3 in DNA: TGCGCCAGCAGCCAAGTTAGGGGGACCGGCTACAATGAGCAGTTCTTC.

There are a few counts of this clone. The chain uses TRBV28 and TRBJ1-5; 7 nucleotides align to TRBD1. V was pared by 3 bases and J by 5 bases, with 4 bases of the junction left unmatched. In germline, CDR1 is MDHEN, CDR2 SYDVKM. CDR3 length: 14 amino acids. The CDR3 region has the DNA TGTGCCAGCAGTTTTGGACAGGAGTATCAGCCCCAGCATTTT. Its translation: CASSFGQEYQPQHF.

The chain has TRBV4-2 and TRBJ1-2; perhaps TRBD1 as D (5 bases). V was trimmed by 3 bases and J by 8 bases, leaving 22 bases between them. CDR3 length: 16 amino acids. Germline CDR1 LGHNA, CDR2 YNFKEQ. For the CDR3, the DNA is TGTGCCAGCAGCCAGCTGTGGGGTACAGTTCAGGGAGGCTACACCTTC. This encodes CASSQLWGTVQGGYTF.

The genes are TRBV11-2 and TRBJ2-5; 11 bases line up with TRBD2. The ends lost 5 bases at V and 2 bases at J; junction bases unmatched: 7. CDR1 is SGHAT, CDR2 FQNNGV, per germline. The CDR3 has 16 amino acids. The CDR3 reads CASSPGLAAIQETQYF. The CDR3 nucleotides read TGTGCCAGCAGCCCGGGACTAGCGGCGATTCAAGAGACCCAGTACTTC.

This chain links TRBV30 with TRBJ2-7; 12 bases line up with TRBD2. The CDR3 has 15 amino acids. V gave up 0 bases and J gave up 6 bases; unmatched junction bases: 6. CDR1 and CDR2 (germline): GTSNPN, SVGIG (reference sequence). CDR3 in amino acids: CAWSVSASGRGEQYF. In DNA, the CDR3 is TGTGCCTGGAGTGTTAGTGCTAGCGGGAGGGGCGAGCAGTACTTC.

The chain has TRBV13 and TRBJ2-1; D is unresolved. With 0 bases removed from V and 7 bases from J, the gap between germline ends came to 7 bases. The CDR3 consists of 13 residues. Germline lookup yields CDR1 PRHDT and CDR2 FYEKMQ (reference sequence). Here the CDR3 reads CASSLGTTNEQFF. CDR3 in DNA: TGTGCCAGCAGCTTAGGGACAACTAATGAGCAGTTCTTC.

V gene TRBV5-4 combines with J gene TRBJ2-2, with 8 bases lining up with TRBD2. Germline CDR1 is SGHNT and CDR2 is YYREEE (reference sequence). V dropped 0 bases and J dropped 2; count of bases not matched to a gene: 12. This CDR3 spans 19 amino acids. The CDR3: CASSLASGGLFLNTGELFF. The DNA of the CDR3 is TGTGCCAGCAGCTTGGCCAGCGGGGGCTTGTTCCTCAACACCGGGGAGCTGTTTTTT.

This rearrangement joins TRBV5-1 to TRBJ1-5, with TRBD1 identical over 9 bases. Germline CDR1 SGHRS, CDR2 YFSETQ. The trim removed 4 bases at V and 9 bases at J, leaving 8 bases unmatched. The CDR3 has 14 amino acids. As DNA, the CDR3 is TGCGCCAGCAGCCCTACAGGGGGCGGACGGCCCCAGCATTTT. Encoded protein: CASSPTGGGRPQHF.

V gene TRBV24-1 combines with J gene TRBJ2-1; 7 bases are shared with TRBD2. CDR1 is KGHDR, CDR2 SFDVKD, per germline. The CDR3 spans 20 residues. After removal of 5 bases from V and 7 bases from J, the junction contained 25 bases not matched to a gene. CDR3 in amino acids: CATSAAPRWTRDPLGNEQFF. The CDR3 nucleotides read TGTGCCACCAGTGCTGCGCCTAGGTGGACTAGGGACCCTCTAGGAAATGAGCAGTTCTTC.

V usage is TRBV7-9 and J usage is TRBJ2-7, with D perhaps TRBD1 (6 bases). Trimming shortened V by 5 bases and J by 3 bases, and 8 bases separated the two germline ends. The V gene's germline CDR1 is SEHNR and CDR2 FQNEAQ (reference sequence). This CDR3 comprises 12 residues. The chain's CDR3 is CASSPTGYEQYF. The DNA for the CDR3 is TGTGCCAGCAGCCCGACAGGCTACGAGCAGTACTTC.

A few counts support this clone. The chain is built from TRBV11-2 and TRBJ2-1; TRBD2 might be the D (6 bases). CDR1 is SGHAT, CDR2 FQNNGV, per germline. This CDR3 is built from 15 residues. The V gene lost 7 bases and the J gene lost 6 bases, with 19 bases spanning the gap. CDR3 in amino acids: CASTISGNRRNEQFF. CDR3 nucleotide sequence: TGTGCCAGCACCATTAGCGGAAACCGCCGCAATGAGCAGTTCTTC.

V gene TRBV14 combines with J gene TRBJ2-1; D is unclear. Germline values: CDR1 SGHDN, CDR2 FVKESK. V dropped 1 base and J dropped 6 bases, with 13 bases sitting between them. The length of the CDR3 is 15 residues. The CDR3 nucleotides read TGTGCCAGCAGCCAAGCTATGGGCCCCCTCAATGAGCAGTTCTTC. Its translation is CASSQAMGPLNEQFF.